These 30 T cell receptor beta chains originate from one sample sequenced in a study of blood T cells in healthy people across ages (dated by TCRdb to between 2015 and 2017). The library came from 5' RACE. TCRdb shows the sequencer as Illumina HiSeq 2500. A second about 6 to 11 cycle PCR used a sample-barcoded 5' primer and a J-beta primer mix. TCRdb ran its own pipeline on the public reads, namely fastp trimming at Q25 and MiXCR clone calling, and kept in-frame beta chains. Identical CDR3 proteins give one entry, which carries the most common genes and DNA. This sample holds more than 500,000 distinct CDR3 sequences; 27% were observed only once. The ten largest clones capture approximately 18% of the sample. The sample was blood. These receptor sequences come from a woman aged 70-85 years in good health.

The chain has TRBV7-2 and TRBJ2-2, with 14 bases identical to TRBD2. The germline V gene has CDR1 SGHTA and CDR2 FQGNSA. With V trimmed by 5 bases and J by 3 bases, 8 bases remained unmatched. This CDR3 comprises 18 residues. DNA of the CDR3: TGTGCCAGCAGCCTGGTACGACTAGCGGGGGGGCACACCGGGGAGCTGTTTTTT. It encodes CASSLVRLAGGHTGELFF. Looking up the rest from reference TRBV7-2 and TRBJ2-2 gives the full variable domain: GAGVSQSPSNKVTEKGKDVELRCDPISGHTALYWYRQSLGQGLEFLIYFQGNSAPDKSGLPSDRFSAERTGGSVSTLTIQRTQQEDSAVYLCASSLVRLAGGHTGELFFGEGSRLTVL.

The chain uses TRBV28 and TRBJ2-5, with 7 bases matching TRBD1. Germline CDR1 reads MDHEN; CDR2 reads SYDVKM. Trimming took 3 bases from V and 1 from J; bases not matched to a gene: 5. This CDR3 contains 15 residues. For the CDR3, the DNA is TGTGCCAGCAGTTTTATAGGGGGCCCCCAAGAGACCCAGTACTTC. The encoded protein is CASSFIGGPQETQYF.

V usage is TRBV29-1 and J usage is TRBJ2-7, with TRBD1 as a possible D gene (5 bases). V was clipped by 2 bases and J by 11 bases, with 19 bases between them. The CDR3 sequence is 13 residues long. Germline-derived CDR1 and CDR2 are SQVTM and ANQGSEA. The CDR3 is CSVEQGRGSPEYF. The CDR3 nucleotides are TGCAGCGTTGAACAGGGAAGGGGATCTCCTGAGTACTTC.

This clonotype was counted between two and nine times. The chain joins TRBV29-1 to TRBJ2-5; D assignment may be TRBD1 or TRBD2 (5 bases each). TRBJ2-1 matches the DNA end more closely, so the J call is doubtful. CDR1 is SQVTM and CDR2 is ANQGSEA in the germline V gene. This CDR3 contains 10 residues. This CDR3 reads CSVGDGEQFF. The CDR3 bases are TGCAGCGTTGGGGACGGTGAGCAGTTCTTC.

This clonotype was detected many times. CDR3 bases: TGTGCCAGCAGTCTGAGACGGGGGGCCGGGGAGCTGTTTTTT. Its translation is CASSLRRGAGELFF. V gene TRBV12-3 or TRBV12-4 combines with J gene TRBJ2-2, with 7 bases aligning to TRBD2. Losses at the gene ends were 5 bases for V and 6 bases for J; bases not matched to a gene: 6. The CDR3 runs to 14 residues.

This clonotype was counted a few times. The rearrangement links TRBV4-2 to TRBJ1-2; the D gene is possibly TRBD1 (6 bases). The V gene lost 0 bases and the J gene lost 7 bases, with 9 bases spanning the gap. Germline assignment: CDR1 LGHNA and CDR2 YNFKEQ. The CDR3 loop spans 13 amino acids. This CDR3 is CASSQDVDSGYTF. The CDR3 nucleotides are TGTGCCAGCAGCCAAGACGTGGACAGTGGCTACACCTTC.

The table lists this clonotype with a few counts. The chain is built from TRBV25-1 and TRBJ1-2, with D possibly matching TRBD1 (5 bases). This CDR3 comprises 14 residues. Trimming shortened V by 6 bases and J by 3 bases, and 14 bases separated the two germline ends. The V gene's germline CDR1 is MGHDK and CDR2 SYGVNS. CDR3 sequence reads: CASRPAGFDYGYTF. In DNA form, the CDR3 reads TGTGCCAGCAGGCCTGCAGGGTTTGACTATGGCTACACCTTC.

In its sample, this clonotype was seen many times. This chain joins TRBV10-3 and TRBJ2-7, with 7 bases matching TRBD1. Germline V lookup: CDR1 ENHRY, CDR2 SYGVKD. V was pared by 4 bases and J by 3 bases, with 3 bases of the junction left unmatched. This CDR3 is built from 13 residues. In DNA form, the CDR3 reads TGTGCCATCAGTGGACAGGGCATCTACGAGCAGTACTTC. Translating gives CAISGQGIYEQYF.

The V and J genes are TRBV11-2 and TRBJ2-2, with 8 bases aligning to TRBD2. Germline lookup yields CDR1 SGHAT and CDR2 FQNNGV. The CDR3 covers 19 residues. V shed 1 base and J 0 bases; nucleotides not matched to a gene: 10. The CDR3 nucleotides are TGTGCCAGCAGCTTAGGGCCAGCGGGGGCGAAAACGAACACCGGGGAGCTGTTTTTT. Translated, it gives CASSLGPAGAKTNTGELFF.

This clonotype turned up a few times. V is TRBV4-1 and J is TRBJ2-4; maybe TRBD1 (6 bases). Germline V gene lookup returns CDR1 MGHRA and CDR2 YSYEKL. The length of the CDR3 is 16 residues. V was cut by 8 bases and J by 0 bases, with 17 bases left in between. CDR3 in DNA: TGCGCCAGCGGCCCCGTATCAGGGGTAGCCAAAAACATTCAGTACTTC. Translating it yields CASGPVSGVAKNIQYF.

The chain carries TRBV2 and TRBJ1-2; no firm D call. Germline lookup yields CDR1 SNHLY and CDR2 FYNNEI. Deletions cut 2 bases from V and 11 bases from J, with 15 bases between. The CDR3 runs to 13 residues. The CDR3 is CASSEIREGRYTF. The CDR3 nucleotides are TGTGCCAGCAGTGAAATTCGCGAGGGAAGGTACACCTTC.

V is TRBV12-3 or TRBV12-4 and J is TRBJ2-7, with a possible D match to TRBD1 (5 bases). This CDR3 spans 14 amino acids. Trimming cost V 6 bases and J 6 bases, with 18 bases left between them. In DNA, the CDR3 is TGTGCCAGCAGCTTTCAACTTTCAGGGATCGAGCAGTACTTC. It yields the protein CASSFQLSGIEQYF.

This clonotype was detected a few times. The genes are TRBV29-1 and TRBJ2-5; no definite D call. The length of the CDR3 is 11 residues. V dropped 4 bases and J dropped 5 bases, with 8 bases sitting between them. In germline, CDR1 is SQVTM, CDR2 ANQGSEA. The CDR3 loop reads CSVVGWETQYF. Here the CDR3 DNA reads TGCAGCGTTGTTGGCTGGGAGACCCAGTACTTC.

This clonotype has only a few counts. The rearrangement links TRBV5-1 to TRBJ1-1; 9 nucleotides match TRBD1. This CDR3 has 15 residues. The V gene's germline CDR1 is SGHRS and CDR2 YFSETQ. The V and J ends lost 7 bases and 3 bases, in that order; junction bases with no gene match: 10. The CDR3 region is CASRQQGASDTEAFF. The CDR3 DNA sequence: TGCGCCAGCCGTCAACAGGGGGCGTCGGACACTGAAGCTTTCTTT.

V and J are TRBV10-3 and TRBJ2-5, with TRBD2 as a possible D gene (6 bases). CDR1 and CDR2 from the germline V gene are ENHRY and SYGVKD. The length of the CDR3 is 13 residues. Between the trimmed V and J ends, which lost 8 bases and 4 bases, there was a span of 14 bases. CDR3 sequence: CAIGGASVETQYF. The CDR3 nucleotides are TGTGCCATCGGCGGGGCCAGCGTAGAGACCCAGTACTTC.

The gene calls are TRBV3-1 and TRBJ2-3; 15 bases map to TRBD2. The CDR3 runs 16 residues. Germline V CDR1 and CDR2: LGHDT, YNNKEL (reference sequence). The trim removed 4 bases at V and 6 bases at J, leaving 5 bases unmatched. CDR3 protein: CASSPRTSGRADTQYF. The CDR3, as DNA: TGTGCCAGCAGCCCCAGGACTAGCGGGAGGGCGGATACGCAGTATTTT.

This chain joins TRBV6-5 and TRBJ1-2, with D possibly matching TRBD1 (6 bases). Trimming cost V 4 bases and J 8 bases, with 26 bases left between them. Germline lookup yields CDR1 MNHEY and CDR2 SVGAGI. The CDR3 contains 17 residues. CDR3 DNA: TGTGCCAGCAGTTCCGGGGGCCCGGACAGAATTAGATTAGGCTACACCTTC. Protein product: CASSSGGPDRIRLGYTF.

The chain uses TRBV6-6 and TRBJ2-5; D remains unclear. The assigned J gene may be wrong: the sequence end matches TRBJ2-7 better. Germline CDR1 and CDR2: MNHNY and SVGAGI (reference sequence). The CDR3 runs to 14 residues. The CDR3 DNA reads TGTGCCAGCAGCTTCGGTCCAACTCACTACGAGCAGTACTTC. It translates to CASSFGPTHYEQYF.

This clonotype was seen more than once but under ten times. One end of the junction is discordant with germline, which a read error may explain. The chain is built from TRBV12-3 or TRBV12-4 and TRBJ1-2; tentatively, D is TRBD1 (5 bases). This CDR3 spans 13 amino acids. The CDR3 nucleotides are TGTGCCAGCAATTTAGGGACCAAAAATGGCTACACCTTC. Its translation is CASNLGTKNGYTF.

This clonotype turned up a few times. This chain joins TRBV5-1 and TRBJ2-7; a possible D gene is TRBD2 (5 bases). The CDR3 has 15 amino acids. V lost 3 bases and J lost 2, with 15 bases in between. Germline assignment: CDR1 SGHRS and CDR2 YFSETQ. Here the CDR3 DNA reads TGCGCCAGCAGCTCGGCCGGGAACCCTGCCTACGAGCAGTACTTC. This translates into CASSSAGNPAYEQYF.

The gene calls are TRBV5-1 and TRBJ2-7; no clear D. V dropped 0 bases and J dropped 7 bases, with 14 bases sitting between them. The CDR3 covers 14 residues. The germline V gene has CDR1 SGHRS and CDR2 YFSETQ. The CDR3 DNA reads TGCGCCAGCAGCTTGGGGGGTGAGCCTCGGGAGCAGTACTTC. This encodes CASSLGGEPREQYF.

In its sample, this clonotype was seen a few times. The chain has TRBV10-3 and TRBJ1-1; D uncertain. The CDR3 has 12 residues. Germline CDR1 is ENHRY and CDR2 is SYGVKD. V lost 2 bases to trimming and J lost 8 bases, with 9 bases between them. The CDR3 region is CAISEVAAEAFF. In DNA form, the CDR3 reads TGTGCCATCAGTGAGGTGGCAGCCGAAGCTTTCTTT.

This clonotype has more than one count but fewer than ten. The chain links TRBV27 to TRBJ1-6; 8 bases are shared with TRBD1. Germline V gene data show CDR1 as MNHEY and CDR2 as SMNVEV (reference sequence). The V gene end was trimmed by 2 bases and the J gene end by 10 bases; junction bases not matched to a gene: 7. The CDR3 has 15 residues. In nucleotides, the CDR3 is TGTGCCAGCAGTTTAAGGACAGGGACGAACTCACCCCTCCACTTT. It yields the protein CASSLRTGTNSPLHF.

This clonotype turned up a few times. The rearrangement links TRBV20-1 to TRBJ1-2; D gene ambiguous. This CDR3 has 13 residues. The germline gives CDR1 DFQATT, CDR2 SNEGSKA (reference sequence). The ends were cut back, 1 base at V and 8 bases at J, with 14 bases in the middle. CDR3 region: CSARGLELYGYTF. The CDR3 coding sequence is TGCAGTGCTAGAGGGCTTGAGCTGTACGGCTACACCTTC.

This chain uses TRBV20-1 with TRBJ1-1; TRBD1 matches at 10 bases. This CDR3 is built from 15 residues. The germline V gene encodes CDR1 DFQATT and CDR2 SNEGSKA (reference sequence). J was trimmed by 1 base and V by 5 bases; bases with no gene match: 7. The CDR3 bases are TGCAGTGCTCGGAGAGGGACAGGGGAGAACACTGAAGCTTTCTTT. It is translated as CSARRGTGENTEAFF.

The chain uses TRBV7-9 and TRBJ2-3, with 7 bases identical to TRBD2. CDR1 and CDR2 from the germline V gene are SEHNR and FQNEAQ (reference sequence). CDR3 length equals 15 residues. Germline trimming cut 5 bases from V and 0 bases from J; bases unmatched to any gene: 5. The CDR3 DNA is TGTGCCAGCAGCCCCACTAGCGCTAGCACAGATACGCAGTATTTT. It codes for CASSPTSASTDTQYF.

This chain joins TRBV7-9 and TRBJ2-3; no clear D. This CDR3 spans 13 amino acids. Trimming removed 2 bases from V and 9 bases from J, with 12 bases in between. CDR1 and CDR2 (germline): SEHNR, FQNEAQ (reference sequence). Written as DNA, the CDR3 is TGTGCCAGCAGCTTATCGCTCGCAGCGACGCAGTATTTT. This translates into CASSLSLAATQYF.

This clonotype was picked up a small number of times. The rearrangement links TRBV13 to TRBJ2-3; D possibly corresponds to TRBD2 (6 bases). V lost 6 bases and J lost 2, with 12 bases in between. CDR1 is PRHDT and CDR2 is FYEKMQ in the germline V gene (reference sequence). This CDR3 has 14 amino acids. CDR3 in DNA: TGTGCCAGCAGGGCCGGGACTTTCACAGATACGCAGTATTTT. Amino acids: CASRAGTFTDTQYF.

This clonotype was counted only a few times. The rearrangement uses TRBV7-2 and TRBJ2-5; TRBD2 agrees at 10 bases. V was pared by 5 bases and J by 5 bases, with 14 bases of the junction left unmatched. There are 17 residues in the CDR3. The germline V gene has CDR1 SGHTA and CDR2 FQGNSA. The CDR3 DNA reads TGTGCCAGCAGCGAACGACTTAGCGGGGGGCCGGGGGAGACCCAGTACTTC. Protein product: CASSERLSGGPGETQYF.

Note on this clonotype: Since no conserved phenylalanine or tryptophan closes the CDR3, a read error is the likely cause. The V gene is TRBV5-1, the J gene TRBJ1-1; D remains ambiguous. The length of the CDR3 is 13 residues. Between the trimmed V and J ends, which lost 2 bases and 0 bases, there was a span of 5 bases. Germline CDR1 SGHRS, CDR2 YFSETQ. The CDR3 region has the DNA TGCGCCAGCAGCTTTGACGTGAACACTGAAGCTTTCTCT. Its translation is CASSFDVNTEAFS.